One T cell receptor (beta chain) is described in this entry. The antigen it recognizes is unknown. The data were obtained in a study of CXCR3-negative and CXCR3-positive naive CD8 T cells (dated by TCRdb to between 2018 and 2021). About the study as a whole: In total, some 140 million TRB reads were obtained, corresponding to roughly 1.5 +/- 0.3 million reads per library. Data from under 12 donors, pooled across two independent experiments, went into the diversity and physicochemical repertoire analyses. Naive subsets from about 5 donors and memory cells from 3 donors were included in the TRBV-TRBJ cluster analysis.

Study-wide findings and limitations: TRB CDR3s from CXCR3-positive naive cells showed higher hydrophobicity (lower Kidera factor 4), lower energy, and higher strength and volume indices than CXCR3-negative naive cells. Comparably high repertoire diversity was found in both naive subsets, whereas much lower repertoire diversity was found in memory CD8+ T cells. Because surface CD5, which is linked to self-reactivity in mice, was comparable between the naive subsets, TCR interaction strength was also inferred from TRB CDR3 physicochemical properties. Within the same donor, TRBV-TRBJ usage looked similar between naive CXCR3-negative and CXCR3-positive cells, but memory cells had distinct patterns. CXCR3 expression partially decreased after cryopreservation, so most assays used freshly isolated PBMCs.

Each CD8+ T cell subset was flow-sorted in triplicate, and around 300,000 cells per subset were placed directly into RLT lysis buffer. To keep memory contaminants out, a stringent definition of naive CD8+ T cells was applied: CD45RO-CCR7+CD27+CD95-. Peripheral blood mononuclear cells were isolated from buffy coats using standard density gradient centrifugation. A FACSAria III was used to flow-sort naive CD8+ T cells into CXCR3-negative and CXCR3-positive populations. Total RNA was extracted from sorted cells with an RNeasy Mini Kit. The data were produced on a NextSeq 550. The Human TCR Profiling Kit (MiLaboratory) was used to prepare UMI-labeled 5' RACE TRB cDNA libraries. The full amount of extracted RNA was used for cDNA synthesis, and the full amount of resulting cDNA was used for PCR amplification. Libraries were prepared in parallel with an identical number of PCR cycles. As for the authors' bioinformatics: About 50,000 +/- 10,000 unique UMI-labeled TRB cDNA molecules per library were extracted with MIGEC and MiXCR, with at least two reads per UMI required. An average of roughly 40,000 +/- 10,000 functional in-frame TRB CDR3 nucleotide clonotypes without stop codons was found per library. After downsampling to 5000 UMI-labeled TRB molecules per sample, diversity metrics such as normalized Shannon-Wiener and Chao1 were calculated in VDJtools. For the central five CDR3 residues, VDJtools calculated physicochemical properties weighted by clonotype size, namely interaction energy, strength, volume and Kidera factor 4. Each entry corresponds to one CDR3 protein sequence from reads that TCRdb reprocessed, and DNA is not given. The V and J calls, along with clone size, are taken from TCRdb and not from the paper's own processing. For this sample, the table gives more than 75,000 distinct CDR3 sequences. Roughly 0.64% of the sample rests with the top ten.

The clonotype originates from a human donor in good health. Some clones in this sample may be carry-over from other donors' samples. The sequenced sample consisted of naive CXCR3+ CD8+ T cells from blood. The cell subset or site tag for this specimen amounts to: CD45RO-CCR7+CD27+CD95- naive CD8+ T cells expressing CXCR3 (TNR3+).

The CDR3 region has the sequence CSAREHGDTEAFF. The V and J genes are TRBV20-1 and TRBJ1-1. CDR1 DFQATT and CDR2 SNEGSKA were looked up in the germline V gene (reference sequence). The CDR3 spans 13 residues, from the cysteine through the phenylalanine. No DNA accompanies this entry.